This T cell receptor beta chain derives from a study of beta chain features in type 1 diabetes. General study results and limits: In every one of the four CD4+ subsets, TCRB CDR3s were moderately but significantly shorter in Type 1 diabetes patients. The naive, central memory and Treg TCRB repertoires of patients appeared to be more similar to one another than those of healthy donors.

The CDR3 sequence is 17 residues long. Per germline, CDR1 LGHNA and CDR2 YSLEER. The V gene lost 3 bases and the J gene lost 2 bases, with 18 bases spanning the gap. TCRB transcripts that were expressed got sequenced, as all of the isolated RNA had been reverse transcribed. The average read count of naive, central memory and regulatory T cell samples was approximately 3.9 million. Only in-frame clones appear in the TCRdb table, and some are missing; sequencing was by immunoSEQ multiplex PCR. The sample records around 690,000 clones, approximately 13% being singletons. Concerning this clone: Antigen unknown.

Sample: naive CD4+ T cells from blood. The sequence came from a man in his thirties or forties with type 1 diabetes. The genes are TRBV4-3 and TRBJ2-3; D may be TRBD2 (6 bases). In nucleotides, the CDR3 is TGCGCCAGCAGCCAGGCATCCGGGACTTATAACACAGATACGCAGTATTTT. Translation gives CASSQASGTYNTDTQYF.